This is a list of T cell receptor beta chains from one sample in a study of spatial heterogeneity in lung cancer. TCRdb independently ran MiXCR on the 5' RACE reads; one entry per CDR3 protein. Of around 100,000 distinct CDR3 sequences listed, roughly 4.5% are singletons. The specimen was lung tumor tissue, collected at surgery. Every receptor here comes from a male donor with early-stage non-small cell lung cancer. Both conserved end residues are part of each CDR3. A D gene is named only where the DNA matches it firmly. Some rows mark clone size as missing; the rest say once, few, many or name a class of expanded clone.

many	TRBV7-7	TRBJ2-1	TRBD1	CASSLYPLTGGPPNEQFF	TGTGCTAGCAGCTTATACCCCCTTACAGGGGGCCCACCCAATGAGCAGTTCTTC
many	TRBV20-1	TRBJ2-7	.	CSARDLYSVYEQYF	TGCAGTGCTAGAGATCTATATAGCGTATACGAGCAGTACTTC
many	TRBV18	TRBJ2-7	TRBD2	CASSPGLATHEQYF	TGTGCCAGCTCACCGGGACTAGCGACCCACGAGCAGTACTTC
many	TRBV20-1	TRBJ2-1	TRBD2	CSAREALAGVLVPYNEQFF	TGCAGTGCTAGAGAAGCCCTAGCGGGAGTTCTAGTTCCCTACAATGAGCAGTTCTTC
many	TRBV27	TRBJ2-1	.	CASSTLADRPVVDEQFF	TGTGCCAGCAGCACCCTGGCTGACAGACCAGTTGTGGATGAGCAGTTCTTC
many	TRBV7-9	TRBJ2-7	.	CASSLMGSYYEQYF	TGTGCCAGCAGCCTAATGGGCAGTTACTACGAGCAGTACTTC
few	TRBV20-1	TRBJ2-7	TRBD2	CSASRTSRDEQYF	TGCAGTGCCAGTAGGACTAGCCGGGACGAGCAGTACTTC
many	TRBV2	TRBJ2-5	.	CASSEALGGLQETQYF	TGTGCCAGCAGTGAAGCTTTGGGAGGCCTACAAGAGACCCAGTACTTC
many	TRBV12-3/TRBV12-4	TRBJ1-5	.	CASSLVRGTRNQPQHF	TGTGCCAGCAGTTTAGTTCGCGGGACAAGGAATCAGCCCCAGCATTTT
many	TRBV7-8	TRBJ2-1	.	CASSLRDRSSYNEQFF	TGTGCCAGCAGCTTAAGGGACCGAAGCTCCTACAATGAGCAGTTCTTC
.	TRBV5-1	TRBJ2-5	.	CASSLGDIQETQYF	TGCGCCAGCAGCTTGGGGGATATCCAAGAGACCCAGTACTTC
few	TRBV5-1	TRBJ2-1	.	CASSLFGNEQFF	TGCGCCAGCAGCTTGTTCGGCAATGAGCAGTTCTTC
few	TRBV18	TRBJ2-7	.	CASSPGVTEQYF	TGTGCCAGCTCACCAGGGGTAACGGAGCAGTACTTC
many	TRBV6-5	TRBJ2-7	.	CASSYSVGGHEQYF	TGTGCCAGCAGTTATTCTGTCGGGGGACACGAGCAGTACTTC
.	TRBV20-1	TRBJ1-3	TRBD1	CSAFSDREYGNTIYF	TGCAGTGCTTTTTCGGACAGGGAGTATGGAAACACCATATATTTT
many	TRBV5-1	TRBJ2-3	.	CASSSYHPTDTQYF	TGCGCCAGCAGCTCTTATCACCCCACAGATACGCAGTATTTT
many	TRBV2	TRBJ1-2	TRBD1	CASTGQGDHGYTF	TGTGCCAGCACGGGACAGGGAGATCATGGCTACACCTTC
many	TRBV28	TRBJ1-5	.	CASRPPNQPQHF	TGTGCCAGCCGACCCCCTAATCAGCCCCAGCATTTT
many	TRBV6-6	TRBJ1-5	.	CASSYPLFDSYSQPQHF	TGTGCCAGCAGTTACCCCCTATTCGATTCGTACTCTCAGCCCCAGCATTTT
many	TRBV27	TRBJ2-3	.	CASSLSYWGADTQYF	TGTGCCAGCAGTTTATCCTATTGGGGGGCAGATACGCAGTATTTT
many	TRBV28	TRBJ2-7	.	CASSLRDGPLYEQYF	TGTGCCAGCAGTCTCCGGGACGGCCCCCTGTACGAGCAGTACTTC
many	TRBV7-8	TRBJ1-4	.	CASSLVEGRLNEKLFF	TGTGCCAGCAGCTTAGTTGAGGGCAGGTTGAATGAAAAACTGTTTTTT
many	TRBV7-2	TRBJ1-5	.	CASSFQGWGNQPQHF	TGTGCCAGCAGCTTTCAGGGCTGGGGCAATCAGCCCCAGCATTTT
few	TRBV2	TRBJ2-2	.	CASSEALWGELFF	TGTGCCAGCAGTGAAGCGCTTTGGGGGGAGCTGTTTTTT
few	TRBV30	TRBJ2-3	.	CAWGRAPSTDTQYF	TGTGCCTGGGGCAGGGCTCCAAGCACAGATACGCAGTATTTT
.	TRBV6-1	TRBJ2-7	.	CASKKAGDLGEQYF	TGTGCCAGCAAGAAAGCAGGGGATCTCGGCGAGCAGTACTTC
many	TRBV6-5	TRBJ2-1	.	CASSLSPAPYNEQFF	TGTGCCAGCAGCCTCTCCCCCGCCCCCTACAATGAGCAGTTCTTC
many	TRBV7-2	TRBJ2-1	TRBD2	CASSFPLAGGPSDEQFF	TGTGCCAGCAGCTTTCCCCTAGCGGGAGGTCCTTCGGATGAGCAGTTCTTC
many	TRBV4-1	TRBJ1-1	.	CASSQDRVSTEAFF	TGCGCCAGCAGCCAAGATAGGGTGAGCACTGAAGCTTTCTTT
.	TRBV5-1	TRBJ2-5	.	CASRKDQETQYF	TGCGCCAGCAGGAAAGACCAAGAGACCCAGTACTTC
.	TRBV6-1	TRBJ2-1	.	CASSVGRVNIWQFF	TGTGCCAGCAGTGTAGGAAGGGTAAACATCTGGCAGTTCTTC
many	TRBV10-1	TRBJ2-2	.	CARALRCTGELFF	TGCGCCCGAGCTCTTAGGTGCACCGGGGAGCTGTTTTTT
many	TRBV27	TRBJ2-6	.	CASTLTGANVLTF	TGTGCCAGCACCCTTACGGGGGCCAACGTCCTGACTTTC
many	TRBV12-3/TRBV12-4	TRBJ1-3	.	CASRPTRDRWNLGNTIYF	TGTGCCAGCAGGCCCACTAGAGACAGGTGGAATCTCGGAAACACCATATATTTT
many	TRBV20-1	TRBJ1-2	.	CSARDPYLNYGYTF	TGCAGTGCTAGAGATCCCTATCTTAACTATGGCTACACCTTC
many	TRBV27	TRBJ1-5	.	CASSSSPPTAYSNQPQHF	TGTGCCAGCAGTTCGAGTCCCCCGACAGCATATAGCAATCAGCCCCAGCATTTT
many	TRBV6-2/TRBV6-3	TRBJ2-1	TRBD2	CASSYTRLADEQFF	TGTGCCAGCAGTTACACTAGACTAGCCGATGAGCAGTTCTTC
many	TRBV20-1	TRBJ2-7	TRBD2	CSAPRGVAGFYEQYF	TGCAGTGCCCCCCGCGGGGTAGCGGGGTTCTACGAGCAGTACTTC
many	TRBV28	TRBJ1-5	TRBD1	CATQGDSNQPQHF	TGTGCCACCCAGGGGGATAGCAATCAGCCCCAGCATTTT
few	TRBV5-1	TRBJ1-1	.	CASSSEGDISEAFF	TGCGCCAGCAGCTCTGAGGGGGACATCTCTGAAGCTTTCTTT
few	TRBV4-1	TRBJ1-6	TRBD1	CASSQVRTGYNSPLHF	TGCGCCAGCAGCCAGGTTAGGACAGGCTATAATTCACCCCTCCACTTT
many	TRBV27	TRBJ2-2	.	CASSPLLGARVTGELFF	TGTGCCAGCAGTCCTCTTTTGGGGGCGAGAGTCACCGGGGAGCTGTTTTTT
many	TRBV5-5	TRBJ2-3	TRBD2	CATQSSGGLDTQYF	TGTGCCACCCAGTCTAGCGGGGGGCTGGATACGCAGTATTTT
.	TRBV28	TRBJ2-3	.	CASSPDISTDTQYF	TGTGCCAGCAGTCCGGACATATCCACAGATACGCAGTATTTT
few	TRBV5-1	TRBJ2-2	TRBD1	CASTDRGGTGELFF	TGCGCCAGCACCGACAGGGGCGGGACCGGGGAGCTGTTTTTT
many	TRBV4-1	TRBJ1-2	.	CASSQEMTANYGYTF	TGCGCCAGCAGCCAAGAAATGACGGCTAACTATGGCTACACCTTC
many	TRBV6-7	TRBJ2-1	TRBD2	CASSYTAPRSGKSNEQFF	TGTGCCAGCAGTTACACGGCCCCGAGGAGCGGGAAAAGTAATGAGCAGTTCTTC
many	TRBV9	TRBJ2-3	TRBD2	CASSEPSGTTDTQYF	TGTGCCAGCAGTGAACCTAGCGGGACCACAGATACGCAGTATTTT
many	TRBV12-5	TRBJ1-2	.	CASGLVLTPEPLNYGYTF	TGTGCTAGTGGTTTGGTACTAACCCCCGAGCCCCTTAACTATGGCTACACCTTC
many	TRBV28	TRBJ1-4	.	CASSTGSENEKLFF	TGTGCCAGCAGTACAGGGTCGGAGAATGAAAAACTGTTTTTT
many	TRBV19	TRBJ1-4	TRBD1	CASSTRTGGRDEKLFF	TGTGCCAGTAGTACTCGAACAGGGGGCCGCGATGAAAAACTGTTTTTT
many	TRBV29-1	TRBJ2-1	.	CSSGWRGDNEQFF	TGCAGCTCGGGGTGGCGGGGCGACAATGAGCAGTTCTTC
many	TRBV12-3/TRBV12-4	TRBJ1-1	TRBD1	CASSPGQGRTEAFF	TGTGCCAGCAGCCCGGGACAGGGTAGGACTGAAGCTTTCTTT